The 2 T cell receptor beta chains below come from one sample, sequenced in a study of technical replicates of blood from several donors. The method was immunoSEQ multiplex PCR; TCRdb's version includes in-frame clones alone and lacks a portion of them. This sample has around 80,000 clones, with around nine tenths found just once. Sequencing used T cells isolated from PBMCs. The receptors derive from a human donor in good health.

The chain joins TRBV19 to TRBJ2-5; maybe TRBD1 (6 bases). The CDR3 runs 14 residues. CDR1 and CDR2 (germline): LNHDA, SQIVND (reference sequence). Trimming stripped 0 bases from V and 4 bases from J, with 9 bases between. CDR3 region: CASSIEVGAETQYF. CDR3 DNA sequence: TGTGCCAGTAGTATAGAGGTGGGGGCAGAGACCCAGTACTTC.

This chain connects TRBV5-1 to TRBJ1-1; TRBD1 is a possible D gene (5 bases). This CDR3 is 14 amino acids long. Trimming stripped 1 base from V and 1 base from J, with 8 bases between. From germline, CDR1 is SGHRS and CDR2 YFSETQ. The CDR3 DNA sequence: TGCGCCAGCAGCTTGACAGGCCGGAACACTGAAGCTTTCTTT. This sequence encodes CASSLTGRNTEAFF.